The clone carrying this T cell receptor beta chain has only one observation. Its antigen is not identified. These data are taken from a study of blood T cells in healthy people across ages. V was clipped by 0 bases and J by 7 bases, with 9 bases between them. Germline V gene lookup returns CDR1 LNHNV and CDR2 YYDKDF (reference sequence). The CDR3 loop spans 13 amino acids. Findings and caveats of the study: Roughly linear declines in TCR beta diversity per million T cells occurred with age. Observed TCR beta diversity showed a strong correlation with the percentage of naive T cells as measured by flow cytometry. Comparison with aged donors showed that long-lived donors had more naive CD4+ cells and higher diversity.

The use of a sample-barcoded 5' primer and a J-beta primer mix characterized a second PCR of roughly 7 to 11 cycles. There were at least 3 million CDR3-containing paired-end reads obtained from each sample. TCRdb reanalysed the 5' RACE reads using MiXCR and keeps one entry per CDR3 protein. The sample comprises over 700,000 distinct CDR3 sequences, around half of which are singletons, and approximately 41% rests with the top ten. J is TRBJ1-1 and V is TRBV15; no clear D gene. This TCR was sampled from a man older than 75 in good health. The sequenced sample consisted of blood. CDR3 coding DNA: TGTGCCACCAGCAGAGATACGTTGGGTGAAGCTTTCTTT. Protein: CATSRDTLGEAFF.